The entry below gives a single TCR beta chain sequence along with its context. Its cognate antigen is unknown. V was trimmed by 0 bases and J by 1 base, leaving 9 bases between them. CDR1 is MNHNS, CDR2 SASEGT, per germline. The CDR3 length is 15 residues. This sample stems from a study of cytomegalovirus exposure and HLA in healthy donors. Study information: The same platform was used for the 90 to 150 validation repertoires as for the 666 first-cohort repertoires, as reported in a later analysis.

The study drew the donors from its approximately 130-subject validation cohort, separate from the 666-subject first cohort. TCRdb keeps only in-frame clones here, not all; method: immunoSEQ multiplex PCR. The sample comprises over 150,000 clones, about 90% of which are singletons, and around 3% rests with the top ten. Study results and caveats: High specificity and sensitivity for cytomegalovirus status were reported for the classifier. Researchers counted roughly 150 TCR beta chains as cytomegalovirus-associated.

Specimen: PBMCs. The sequence derives from a young woman in good health and CMV-seropositive. The chain recombines TRBV6-1 with TRBJ1-1, with D perhaps matching TRBD1 (5 bases). Written as DNA, the CDR3 is TGTGCCAGCAGTGAAGCCAGGGTTCGGAACACTGAAGCTTTCTTT. It translates to CASSEARVRNTEAFF.